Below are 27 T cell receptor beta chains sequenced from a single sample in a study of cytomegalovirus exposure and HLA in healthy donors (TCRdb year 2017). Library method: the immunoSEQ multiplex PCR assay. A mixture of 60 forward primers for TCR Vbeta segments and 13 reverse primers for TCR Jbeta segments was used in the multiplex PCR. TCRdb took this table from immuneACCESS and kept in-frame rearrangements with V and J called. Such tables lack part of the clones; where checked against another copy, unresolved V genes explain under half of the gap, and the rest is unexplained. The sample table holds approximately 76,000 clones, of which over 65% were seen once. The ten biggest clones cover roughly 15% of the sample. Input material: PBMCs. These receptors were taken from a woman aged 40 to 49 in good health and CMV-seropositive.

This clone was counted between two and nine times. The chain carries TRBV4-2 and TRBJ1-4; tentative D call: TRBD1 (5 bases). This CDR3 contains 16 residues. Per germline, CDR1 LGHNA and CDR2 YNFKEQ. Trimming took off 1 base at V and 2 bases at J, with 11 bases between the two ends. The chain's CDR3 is CASSQVRGRTNEKLFF. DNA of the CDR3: TGTGCCAGCAGCCAAGTTCGGGGGAGGACTAATGAAAAACTGTTTTTT.

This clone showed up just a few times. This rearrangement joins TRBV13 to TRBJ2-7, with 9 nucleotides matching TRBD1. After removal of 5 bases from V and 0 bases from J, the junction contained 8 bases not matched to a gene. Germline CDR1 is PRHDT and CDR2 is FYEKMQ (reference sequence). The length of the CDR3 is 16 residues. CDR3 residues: CASSLRQGEVSYEQYF. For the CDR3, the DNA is TGTGCCAGCAGCCTCCGACAGGGGGAGGTCTCCTACGAGCAGTACTTC.

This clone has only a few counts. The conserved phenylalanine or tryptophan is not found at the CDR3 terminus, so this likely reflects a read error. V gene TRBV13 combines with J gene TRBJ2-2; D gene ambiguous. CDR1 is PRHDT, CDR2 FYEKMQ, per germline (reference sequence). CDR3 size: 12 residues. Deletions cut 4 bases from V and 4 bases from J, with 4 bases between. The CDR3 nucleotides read TGTGCCAGCAGCTCGATCACCGGGGAGCTGTTTGTT. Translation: CASSSITGELFV.

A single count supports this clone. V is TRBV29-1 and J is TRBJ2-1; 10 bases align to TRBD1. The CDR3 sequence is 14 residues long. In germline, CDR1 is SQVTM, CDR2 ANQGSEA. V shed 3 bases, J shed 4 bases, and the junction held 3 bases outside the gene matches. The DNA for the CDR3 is TGCAGCGTTGACGGGGGACAGGGGTACAATGAGCAGTTCTTC. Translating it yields CSVDGGQGYNEQFF.

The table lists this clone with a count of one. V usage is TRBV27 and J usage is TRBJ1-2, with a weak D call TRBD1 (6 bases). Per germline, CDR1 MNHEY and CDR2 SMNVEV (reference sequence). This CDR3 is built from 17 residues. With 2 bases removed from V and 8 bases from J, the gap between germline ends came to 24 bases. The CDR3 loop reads CASSLAPLLPGVKGYTF. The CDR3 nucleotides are TGTGCCAGCAGTTTAGCTCCTTTACTCCCAGGGGTAAAGGGCTACACCTTC.

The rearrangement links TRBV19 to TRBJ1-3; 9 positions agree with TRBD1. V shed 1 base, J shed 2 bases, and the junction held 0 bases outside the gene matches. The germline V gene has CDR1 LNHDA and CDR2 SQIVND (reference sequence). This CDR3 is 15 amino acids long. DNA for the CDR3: TGTGCCAGTAGTATAGGGACAGGGGCTGGAAACACCATATATTTT. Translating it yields CASSIGTGAGNTIYF.

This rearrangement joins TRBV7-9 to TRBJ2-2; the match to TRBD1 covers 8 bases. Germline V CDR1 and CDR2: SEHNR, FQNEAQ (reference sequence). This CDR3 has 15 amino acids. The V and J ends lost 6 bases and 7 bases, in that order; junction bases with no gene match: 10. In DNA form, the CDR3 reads TGTGCCAGCAGACCAAAACAGGGGGATGGCGGGGAGCTGTTTTTT. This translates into CASRPKQGDGGELFF.

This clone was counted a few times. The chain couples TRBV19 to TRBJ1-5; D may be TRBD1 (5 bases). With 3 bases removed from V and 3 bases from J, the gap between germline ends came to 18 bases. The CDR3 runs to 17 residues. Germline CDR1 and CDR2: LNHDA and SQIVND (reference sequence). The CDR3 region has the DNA TGTGCCAGTAGTATCAAGTCGGGGGGGAACCTCAATCAGCCCCAGCATTTT. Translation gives CASSIKSGGNLNQPQHF.

The chain's CDR3 is CASSGDLFSSYEQYF. CDR3 DNA: TGTGCCAGCAGCGGAGACCTTTTCAGCTCCTACGAGCAGTACTTC. This sequence joins TRBV28 and TRBJ2-7, with D uncertain. The V and J ends lost 6 bases and 0 bases respectively, with 15 bases between them. There are 15 residues in the CDR3. Germline V gives CDR1 MDHEN, CDR2 SYDVKM.

The CDR3 DNA is TGTGCCAGCAGCCGGGCCCGGACAGGGGACGGGTACGAGCAGTACTTC. Translation gives CASSRARTGDGYEQYF. The V gene is TRBV7-9, the J gene TRBJ2-7, with TRBD1 matching 9 bases. The CDR3 consists of 16 residues. V trimming: 5 bases; J trimming: 4 bases; junction bases outside the gene matches: 12. Germline lookup yields CDR1 SEHNR and CDR2 FQNEAQ (reference sequence).

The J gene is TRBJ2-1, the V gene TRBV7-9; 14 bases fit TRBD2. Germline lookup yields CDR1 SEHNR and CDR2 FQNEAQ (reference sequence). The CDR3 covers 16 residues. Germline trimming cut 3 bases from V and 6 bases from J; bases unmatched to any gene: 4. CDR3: CASSFGLAGGLNEQFF. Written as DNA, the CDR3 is TGTGCCAGCAGCTTCGGACTAGCGGGGGGTCTCAATGAGCAGTTCTTC. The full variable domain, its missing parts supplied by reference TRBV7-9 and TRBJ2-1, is DTGVSQNPRHKITKRGQNVTFRCDPISEHNRLYWYRQTLGQGPEFLTYFQNEAQLEKSRLLSDRFSAERPKGSFSTLEIQRTEQGDSAMYLCASSFGLAGGLNEQFFGPGTRLTVL.

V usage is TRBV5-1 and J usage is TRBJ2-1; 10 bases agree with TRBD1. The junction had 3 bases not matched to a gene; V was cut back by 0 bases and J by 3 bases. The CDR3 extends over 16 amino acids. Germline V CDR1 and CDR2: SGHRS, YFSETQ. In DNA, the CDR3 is TGCGCCAGCAGCTTGGGACAGGGGGCTTTCTACAATGAGCAGTTCTTC. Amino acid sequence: CASSLGQGAFYNEQFF. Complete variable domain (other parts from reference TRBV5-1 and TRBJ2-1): KAGVTQTPRYLIKTRGQQVTLSCSPISGHRSVSWYQQTPGQGLQFLFEYFSETQRNKGNFPGRFSGRQFSNSRSEMNVSTLELGDSALYLCASSLGQGAFYNEQFFGPGTRLTVL.

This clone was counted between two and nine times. The CDR3 protein is CASTTSAGRSGNTIYF. As DNA, the CDR3 is TGTGCCAGTACTACTTCCGCAGGTCGCTCTGGAAACACCATATATTTT. The V call is TRBV19, the J call TRBJ1-3; unclear D gene. Germline V gene data show CDR1 as LNHDA and CDR2 as SQIVND (reference sequence). The CDR3 contains 16 residues. Trimming left V 7 bases short and J 0 bases short, with 16 bases between.

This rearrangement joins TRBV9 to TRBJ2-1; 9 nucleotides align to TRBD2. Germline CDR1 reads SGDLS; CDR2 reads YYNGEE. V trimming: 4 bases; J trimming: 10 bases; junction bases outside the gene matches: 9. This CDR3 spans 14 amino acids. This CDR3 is CASSTAGGPREQFF. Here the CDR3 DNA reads TGTGCCAGCAGCACGGCGGGGGGGCCGCGGGAGCAGTTCTTC.

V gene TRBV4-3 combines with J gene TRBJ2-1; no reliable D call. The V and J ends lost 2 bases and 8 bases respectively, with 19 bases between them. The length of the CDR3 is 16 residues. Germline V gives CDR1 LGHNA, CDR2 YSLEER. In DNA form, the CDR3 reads TGCGCCAGCAGCCAACTACCCACGATTAAGAGAGATGAGCAGTTCTTC. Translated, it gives CASSQLPTIKRDEQFF.

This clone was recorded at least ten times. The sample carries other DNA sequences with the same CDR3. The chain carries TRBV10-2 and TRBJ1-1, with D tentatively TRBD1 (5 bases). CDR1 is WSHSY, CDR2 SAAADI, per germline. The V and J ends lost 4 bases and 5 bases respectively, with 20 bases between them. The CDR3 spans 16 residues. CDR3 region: CASSAGSAQGLTEAFF. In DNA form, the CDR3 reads TGCGCCAGCAGTGCAGGGTCCGCCCAGGGTTTGACTGAAGCTTTCTTT.

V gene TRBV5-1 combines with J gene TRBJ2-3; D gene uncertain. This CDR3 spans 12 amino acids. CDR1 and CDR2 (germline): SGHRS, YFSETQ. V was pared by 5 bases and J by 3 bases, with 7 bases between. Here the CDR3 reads CASREWTDTQYF. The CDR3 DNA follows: TGCGCCAGCAGAGAGTGGACAGATACGCAGTATTTT. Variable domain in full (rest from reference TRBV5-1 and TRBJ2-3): KAGVTQTPRYLIKTRGQQVTLSCSPISGHRSVSWYQQTPGQGLQFLFEYFSETQRNKGNFPGRFSGRQFSNSRSEMNVSTLELGDSALYLCASREWTDTQYFGPGTRLTVL.

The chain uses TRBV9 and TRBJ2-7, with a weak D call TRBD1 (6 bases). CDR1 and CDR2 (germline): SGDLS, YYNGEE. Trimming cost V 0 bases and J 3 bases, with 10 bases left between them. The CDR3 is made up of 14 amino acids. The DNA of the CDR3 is TGTGCCAGCAGCGTAGGACAGGAGAACTACGAGCAGTACTTC. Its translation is CASSVGQENYEQYF.

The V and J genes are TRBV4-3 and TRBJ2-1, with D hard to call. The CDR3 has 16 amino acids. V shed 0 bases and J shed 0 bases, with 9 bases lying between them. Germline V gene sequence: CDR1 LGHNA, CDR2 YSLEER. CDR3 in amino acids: CASSQDGWSSYNEQFF. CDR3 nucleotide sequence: TGCGCCAGCAGCCAAGATGGGTGGAGCTCCTACAATGAGCAGTTCTTC.

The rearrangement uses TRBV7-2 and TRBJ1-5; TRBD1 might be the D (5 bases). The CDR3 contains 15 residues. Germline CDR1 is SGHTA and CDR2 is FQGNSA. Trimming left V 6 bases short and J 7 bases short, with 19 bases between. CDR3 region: CASRPRLSGDQPQHF. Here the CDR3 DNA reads TGTGCCAGCAGGCCCCGGCTCTCGGGGGACCAGCCCCAGCATTTT.

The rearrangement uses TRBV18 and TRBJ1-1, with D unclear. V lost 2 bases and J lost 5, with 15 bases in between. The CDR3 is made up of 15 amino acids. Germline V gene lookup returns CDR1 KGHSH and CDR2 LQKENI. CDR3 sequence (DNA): TGTGCCAGCTCACCATTGAACTCGAGGGAAACTGAAGCTTTCTTT. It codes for CASSPLNSRETEAFF.

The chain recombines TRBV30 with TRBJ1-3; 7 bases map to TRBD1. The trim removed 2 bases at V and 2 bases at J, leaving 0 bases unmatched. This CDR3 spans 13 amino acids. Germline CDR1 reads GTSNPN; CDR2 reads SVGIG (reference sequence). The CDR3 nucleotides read TGTGCCTGGAGTACAGGGGCTGGAAACACCATATATTTT. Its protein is CAWSTGAGNTIYF. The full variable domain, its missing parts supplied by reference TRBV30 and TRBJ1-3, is SQTIHQWPATLVQPVGSPLSLECTVEGTSNPNLYWYRQAAGRGLQLLFYSVGIGQISSEVPQNLSASRPQDRQFILSSKKLLLSDSGFYLCAWSTGAGNTIYFGEGSWLTVV.

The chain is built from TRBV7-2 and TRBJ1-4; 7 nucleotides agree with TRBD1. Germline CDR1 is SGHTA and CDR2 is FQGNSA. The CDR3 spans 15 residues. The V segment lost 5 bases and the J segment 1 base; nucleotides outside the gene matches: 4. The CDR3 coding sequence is TGTGCCAGCAGCGCAAGACAGGGAACTAATGAAAAACTGTTTTTT. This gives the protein CASSARQGTNEKLFF.

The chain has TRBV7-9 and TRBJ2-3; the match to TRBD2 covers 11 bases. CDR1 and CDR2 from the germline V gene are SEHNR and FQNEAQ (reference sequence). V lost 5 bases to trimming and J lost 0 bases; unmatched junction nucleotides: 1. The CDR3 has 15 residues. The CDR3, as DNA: TGTGCCAGCAGCAGACTAGCGGGAAGCACAGATACGCAGTATTTT. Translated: CASSRLAGSTDTQYF.

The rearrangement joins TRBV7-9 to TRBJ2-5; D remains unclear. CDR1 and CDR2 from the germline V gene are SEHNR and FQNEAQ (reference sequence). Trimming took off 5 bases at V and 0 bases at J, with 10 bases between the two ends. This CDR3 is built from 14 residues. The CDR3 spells CASSPLRNQETQYF. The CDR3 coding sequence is TGTGCCAGCAGCCCTCTGCGGAACCAAGAGACCCAGTACTTC.

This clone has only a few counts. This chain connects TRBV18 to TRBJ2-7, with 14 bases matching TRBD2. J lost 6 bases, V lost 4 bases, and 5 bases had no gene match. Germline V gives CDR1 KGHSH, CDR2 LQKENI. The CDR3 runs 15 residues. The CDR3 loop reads CASSLPTSGRAEQYF. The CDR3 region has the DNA TGTGCCAGCTCACTGCCGACTAGCGGGAGGGCCGAGCAGTACTTC. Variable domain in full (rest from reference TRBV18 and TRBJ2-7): NAGVMQNPRHLVRRRGQEARLRCSPMKGHSHVYWYRQLPEEGLKFMVYLQKENIIDESGMPKERFSAEFPKEGPSILRIQQVVRGDSAAYFCASSLPTSGRAEQYFGPGTRLTVT.

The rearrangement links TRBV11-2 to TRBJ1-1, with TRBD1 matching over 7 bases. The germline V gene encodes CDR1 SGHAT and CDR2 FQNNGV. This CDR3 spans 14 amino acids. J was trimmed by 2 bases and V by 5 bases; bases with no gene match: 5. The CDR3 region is CASSPTGINTEAFF. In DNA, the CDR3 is TGTGCCAGCAGCCCGACAGGGATCAACACTGAAGCTTTCTTT.